A selection of T cell receptor beta chains follows, all from one sample in a study of cytomegalovirus exposure and HLA in healthy donors. TCRdb's table, derived via immunoSEQ multiplex PCR, lists solely in-frame clones and lacks some. This sample has about 140,000 clones; roughly 73% occur once, and the top ten carry around 1.2%. Sequencing was done on a sample of PBMCs. These receptors were obtained from a woman between 40 and 50 years old in good health and CMV-seronegative. Both conserved end residues are part of each CDR3. The D gene is left open where the match is weak. Expanded clones get a size class; other rows say once, few or many, or leave the size out.

d_call	v_call	clone_size	cdr3_length	cdr3_aa
TRBD1	TRBV13	.	16	CASSERDRRLNTEAFF
.	TRBV6-5	.	12	CASRSPAVEAFF
.	TRBV4-1	.	14	CASSPGGSFYEQYF
TRBD1	TRBV7-3	once	14	CASSRQGGNNEQFF
.	TRBV28	.	12	CAVGADTEKLFF
.	TRBV11-2	.	14	CASSGGHTIGGYTF
TRBD2	TRBV5-8	.	15	CASSPGTSGYNEQFF
.	TRBV19	.	13	CASSPGVADTQYF
.	TRBV7-7	once	15	CASSRGGQGQETQYF
.	TRBV5-5	.	16	CASSLISAGLGYGYTF
.	TRBV2	.	14	CASSEMGQPYEQYF
TRBD1	TRBV5-4	.	15	CASSSRTGRYNEQFF
.	TRBV10-2	.	15	CASSDRPRVYGELFF
TRBD1	TRBV4-3	.	15	CASSPRTGGNTEAFF
TRBD1	TRBV19	.	15	CASRTGLRMNTEAFF
.	TRBV4-1	.	15	CASSQVPGNSQPQHF
.	TRBV29-1	.	13	CSVGGGRNEKLFF
.	TRBV5-4	.	16	CASSGFGGLNDSPLHF
.	TRBV27	.	16	CASSLVSTLQGNEAFF
TRBD1	TRBV2	once	14	CASSDSSGQGRQFF
.	TRBV5-5	few	13	CASSQAFNQPQHF
TRBD1	TRBV6-5	.	14	CASSGTGATGKLFF
TRBD1	TRBV6-1	few	15	CASRFGTANTGELFF
.	TRBV19	.	16	CASSIDMLTENSPLHF
TRBD2	TRBV7-2	.	15	CASSLGAGGTDTQYF
.	TRBV28	.	13	CASSLRVTEGYTF
.	TRBV18	.	16	CASTPPGEGRGTEAFF